The 6 T cell receptor beta chains reported below all come from one sample, sequenced in a study of lymphopenia after photon versus proton radiotherapy. Assay used: immunoSEQ multiplex PCR; TCRdb lists only in-frame clones, some missing. The table records about 53,000 clones, 80% to 90% of them present only once. Sequencing used peripheral blood, obtained from a patient treated with photon-based radiotherapy. Source of these receptors: a man between 50 and 59 years old with gastric cancer.

The chain couples TRBV28 to TRBJ2-3, with TRBD2 identical over 9 bases. This CDR3 region has 15 residues. Germline CDR1 MDHEN, CDR2 SYDVKM. The junction had 4 bases not matched to a gene; V was cut back by 3 bases and J by 3 bases. The CDR3: CASSFSGSGTDTQYF. Written as DNA, the CDR3 is TGTGCCAGCAGTTTTAGCGGGAGTGGAACAGATACGCAGTATTTT.

The chain recombines TRBV29-1 with TRBJ2-7; TRBD1 aligns across 11 bases. The CDR3 contains 14 residues. J lost 2 bases, V lost 6 bases, and 6 bases had no gene match. Germline assignment: CDR1 SQVTM and CDR2 ANQGSEA. For the CDR3, the DNA is TGCAGCGTGTCCCGGGACAGGGGGGCCTACGAGCAGTACTTC. It specifies CSVSRDRGAYEQYF.

This clone appeared a single time. The chain links TRBV6-5 to TRBJ1-4; D is ambiguous. Germline V CDR1 and CDR2: MNHEY, SVGAGI. CDR3 length: 15 residues. Trimming removed 2 bases at V and 7 bases at J, with 14 bases between. In DNA, the CDR3 is TGTGCCAGCAGTTACCTGTCATCCGGAGTTGAAAAACTGTTTTTT. Translation gives CASSYLSSGVEKLFF.

This chain links TRBV5-1 with TRBJ2-7; 12 bases agree with TRBD2. The CDR3 loop spans 15 amino acids. V shed 4 bases, J shed 3 bases, and the junction held 5 bases outside the gene matches. The germline V gene encodes CDR1 SGHRS and CDR2 YFSETQ. The CDR3 bases are TGCGCCAGCAGCAGCGAGACTAGCGGGAGCTACGAGCAGTACTTC. The encoded protein is CASSSETSGSYEQYF.

The chain uses TRBV4-1 and TRBJ2-1; D gene uncertain. The CDR3 runs 15 residues. With 1 base removed from V and 0 bases from J, the gap between germline ends came to 7 bases. Germline V gene sequence: CDR1 MGHRA, CDR2 YSYEKL. The CDR3 DNA follows: TGCGCCAGCAGCCAAGGACTGAGCTCCTACAATGAGCAGTTCTTC. Its translation is CASSQGLSSYNEQFF.

The chain joins TRBV4-1 to TRBJ2-1; D is perhaps TRBD2 (6 bases). The germline CDR1 and CDR2 sequences are MGHRA and YSYEKL. Trimming removed 0 bases from V and 0 bases from J, with 9 bases in between. CDR3 length: 16 amino acids. CDR3 sequence (DNA): TGCGCCAGCAGCCAAGAGGAGGGGAACTCCTACAATGAGCAGTTCTTC. Translated, it gives CASSQEEGNSYNEQFF.